The T cell receptor (beta chain) under discussion was sequenced for a study of spatial heterogeneity in lung cancer. Whole-study context: Sequenced follow-up PBMC samples came a median of roughly 2 years after resection, where available. Unique TCR and UMI combinations averaged more than ten appearances each in raw reads.

This clonotype occurred many times. Time point specified: blood at routine non-recurrence follow-up after resection. The study sequenced unsorted whole RNA from tumor, nontumor lung or frozen PBMC. V lost 4 bases to trimming and J lost 2 bases; unmatched junction nucleotides: 6. CDR3 length: 14 amino acids. The germline gives CDR1 SGHRS, CDR2 YFSETQ. On each TCR cDNA molecule, a unique molecular identifier was present. TCRdb reanalysed the 5' RACE reads using MiXCR and keeps one entry per CDR3 protein. Counted here are under 150,000 distinct CDR3 sequences, under 14% occurring once; the ten biggest clones make up roughly 24%.

The chain couples TRBV5-1 to TRBJ2-7; TRBD1 aligns across 7 bases. Sample: PBMCs, taken at follow-up. The TCR originated in a female donor with early-stage non-small cell lung cancer. The CDR3 nucleotides are TGCGCCAGCAGCCCGGACAGGTTCCCCTACGAGCAGTACTTC. Protein sequence: CASSPDRFPYEQYF.